A selection of T cell receptor beta chains follows, all from one sample in a study of blood T cell repertoires in COVID-19. TCRdb's table, derived via immunoSEQ multiplex PCR, lists solely in-frame clones and lacks some. The sample yields approximately 400,000 clones, 70% to 90% seen once. Source material: PBMCs or T cells enriched from blood (not recorded which). The receptors come from a man aged 30-40 years who had recovered from COVID-19. CDR3s include the opening cysteine and the closing phenylalanine or tryptophan. The D gene is left open where the match is weak. Rows may omit the clone size; those that give it use once, few, many or a size class.

clone_size	cdr3_length	v_call	d_call	j_call	cdr3_nt	cdr3_aa
.	16	TRBV5-4	.	TRBJ1-2	TGTGCCAGCAGCCAGAAATTGGACAGCAGTAACTATGGCTACACCTTC	CASSQKLDSSNYGYTF
.	13	TRBV4-2	.	TRBJ1-1	TGTGCCAGCAGCCAAACTCTCGGGACTGAAGCTTTCTTT	CASSQTLGTEAFF
once	16	TRBV3-1/TRBV3-2	TRBD2	TRBJ2-1	TGTGCCAGCAGCCAGGGTGGCGGGGGGGCCAGGAATGAGCAGTTCTTC	CASSQGGGGARNEQFF
.	15	TRBV18	.	TRBJ1-3	TGTGCCAGCTCACCACCCGACTACTCTGGAAACACCATATATTTT	CASSPPDYSGNTIYF
.	16	TRBV10-3	TRBD1	TRBJ1-5	TGTGCCATCAGTTCAGGACAGGGGGTTTCGAATCAGCCCCAGCATTTT	CAISSGQGVSNQPQHF
.	16	TRBV19	.	TRBJ2-3	TGTGCCAGTAGTATTGCCCATCGGAGTAGCCCAGATACGCAGTATTTT	CASSIAHRSSPDTQYF
.	13	TRBV2	.	TRBJ1-5	TGTGCCAGCAGGCCCCGGTTTGTTCAGCCCCAGCATTTT	CASRPRFVQPQHF
once	15	TRBV6-5	.	TRBJ1-2	TGTGCCAGCAGTTACTCGCTCAGAAGCGGAGGAGGCTACACCTTC	CASSYSLRSGGGYTF
few	15	TRBV6-2/TRBV6-3	.	TRBJ2-7	TGTGCCAGCAGTTTCCAACATGGGGGGTCCTACGAGCAGTACTTC	CASSFQHGGSYEQYF
.	13	TRBV30	TRBD1	TRBJ1-6	TGTGCCTGGAGGCTGACAGGGTCTTCACCCCTCCACTTT	CAWRLTGSSPLHF
.	14	TRBV9	TRBD1	TRBJ1-1	TGTGCCAGCAGCCAGGGGGGACGGACAAGAGGAGCTTTCTTT	CASSQGGRTRGAFF
.	14	TRBV2	TRBD1	TRBJ1-3	TGTGCCAGCAGTAGGACAGGGAAGGAAAACACCATATATTTT	CASSRTGKENTIYF
.	17	TRBV19	TRBD2	TRBJ2-3	TGTGCCAGTAGTATAACTAGCGGGGGGCCGATGGGAGATACGCAGTATTTT	CASSITSGGPMGDTQYF
.	14	TRBV7-2	.	TRBJ1-5	TGTGCCAGCAGCCTCGGGACACTTAATCAGCCCCAGCATTTT	CASSLGTLNQPQHF
.	14	TRBV7-2	TRBD1	TRBJ1-2	TGTGCCAGCAGCCCATCTAGGACAGGGCTGGGCTACACCTTC	CASSPSRTGLGYTF
.	15	TRBV2	TRBD2	TRBJ2-1	TGTGCCAGCACCTTCGGGACTAGCGGGGTAGGGGAGCAGTTCTTC	CASTFGTSGVGEQFF
.	15	TRBV9	.	TRBJ2-3	TGTGCCAGCAGCGTAGGCGGGCGAAGCACAGATACGCAGTATTTT	CASSVGGRSTDTQYF
.	16	TRBV2	.	TRBJ1-4	TGTGCCAGCAGCCGGGCCGAGACGGCTTCGGGAGAAAAACTGTTTTTT	CASSRAETASGEKLFF
.	16	TRBV13	TRBD1	TRBJ1-1	TGTGCCAGCAGCTTAGGCCAGACAGGGGGAAGCACTGAAGCTTTCTTT	CASSLGQTGGSTEAFF
.	16	TRBV25-1	TRBD1	TRBJ2-3	TGTGCCAGCAGCGACCCCGGGACAGGGGGCACAGATACGCAGTATTTT	CASSDPGTGGTDTQYF
.	13	TRBV12-3/TRBV12-4	.	TRBJ1-1	TGTGCCAGCAGTTTGGGGGGGAACACTGAAGCTTTCTTT	CASSLGGNTEAFF
.	15	TRBV6-2/TRBV6-3	TRBD2	TRBJ2-7	TGTGCCAGCAGTACTTTGGAGCGGGGGGCCTACGAGCAGTACTTC	CASSTLERGAYEQYF
.	13	TRBV7-9	.	TRBJ2-2	TGTGCCAGCAGCTTAGATCTTGCCGGGGAGCTGTTTTTT	CASSLDLAGELFF
.	14	TRBV7-2	TRBD1	TRBJ1-2	TGTGCCAGCAGCCTGACAGGGCCTCCATATGGCTACACCTTC	CASSLTGPPYGYTF
.	12	TRBV30	.	TRBJ1-2	TGTGCCTGGAGTGGGGGCAACTATGGCTACACCTTC	CAWSGGNYGYTF
.	13	TRBV5-8	.	TRBJ1-1	TGTGCCAGCACCTTCGGACAGAACACTGAAGCTTTCTTT	CASTFGQNTEAFF
.	15	TRBV5-6	TRBD1	TRBJ1-1	TGTGCCAGCAGCTTCCGGGACAGGGGGCCTTCCGAAGCTTTCTTT	CASSFRDRGPSEAFF
.	17	TRBV5-1	TRBD1	TRBJ2-3	TGCGCCAGCAGCCTATCCTCCTACAGGGGGCGGACAGATACGCAGTATTTT	CASSLSSYRGRTDTQYF
.	13	TRBV7-2	TRBD1	TRBJ2-7	TGTGCCAGCAGCCCCAGACAGGGCCTCGAGCAGTACTTC	CASSPRQGLEQYF
.	15	TRBV27	TRBD1	TRBJ1-5	TGTGCCAGCAGTTTATCGGGACAGTTCAATCAGCCCCAGCATTTT	CASSLSGQFNQPQHF
few	12	TRBV19	TRBD1	TRBJ1-5	TGTGCCAGTTCGACAGGGTTTCAGCCCCAGCATTTT	CASSTGFQPQHF
.	12	TRBV20-1	.	TRBJ1-1	TGCAGTGCTAGTAACACGAACACTGAAGCTTTCTTT	CSASNTNTEAFF
.	13	TRBV30	.	TRBJ2-3	TGTGCCTGCCGCTGGGGGGGCACAGATACGCAGTATTTT	CACRWGGTDTQYF
.	13	TRBV30	.	TRBJ1-5	TGTGCCTGGGGTAGCGAGGTGAATCAGCCCCAGCATTTT	CAWGSEVNQPQHF
.	13	TRBV30	TRBD2	TRBJ2-5	TGTGCCTGGAGTATAGCGGGGCAAGAGACCCAGTACTTC	CAWSIAGQETQYF
.	17	TRBV5-1	TRBD2	TRBJ2-5	TGCGCCAGCAGCCCGGGACTAGCGGGGGCCATCCAAGAGACCCAGTACTTC	CASSPGLAGAIQETQYF
.	14	TRBV13	TRBD2	TRBJ2-1	TGTGCCAGCAGCTTAGCGGGGGGGAACAATGAGCAGTTCTTC	CASSLAGGNNEQFF
.	16	TRBV18	TRBD1	TRBJ1-2	TGTGCCAGCTCACCGGGACAGGGGGCGCATAGAAGTGGCTACACCTTC	CASSPGQGAHRSGYTF